This T cell receptor (beta chain) emerged from a study of chemoradiotherapy in HPV16-positive cancers. Measured with immunoSEQ multiplex PCR; TCRdb has only the in-frame clones, and not every one. The sample holds roughly 1,200 clones, around 80% seen once. Here the sequenced sample was tumor tissue, taken from a patient who underwent chemoradiotherapy. This TCR was sampled from a human donor with HPV-associated anogenital cancer.

The CDR3 loop is CASSSVVGQETQYF. The CDR3 DNA is TGTGCCAGCAGCTCCGTAGTGGGACAAGAGACCCAGTACTTC. J is TRBJ2-5 and V is TRBV7-2; D is unresolved. Trimming took 4 bases from V and 2 from J, leaving 11 bases between them. CDR1 and CDR2 (germline): SGHTA, FQGNSA. The CDR3 has 14 residues.